This TCR beta chain is from a study of metastatic and nonmetastatic thyroid tumors. On the study more broadly: Comparative analysis of repertoires was undertaken across blood and tumor or nodule tissue obtained from malignant and benign thyroid patients. Study results and limitations: Malignant tumors reportedly showed significantly higher TCR beta diversity than benign nodules in both blood and tumor.

All patients were untreated before thyroid surgery. Original processing methods: A distant-metastasis classifier for papillary thyroid cancer was built using CDR3 differences across clinicopathological groups. Through MiXCR, TCRdb re-clonotyped the PCR reads. In this record, the V and J calls reflect TCRdb's handling and not the investigators' own analysis. This table holds about 13,000 clones, approximately 24% found once. On this clone: Its antigen is not identified.

V was clipped by 3 bases and J by 2 bases, with 32 bases between them. From germline, CDR1 is MDHEN and CDR2 SYDVKM. The CDR3 totals 21 residues. This clonotype was sampled from a male donor with papillary thyroid cancer or a benign thyroid nodule (not recorded which). Some clones in this sample may be carry-over from other donors' samples. V is TRBV28 and J is TRBJ2-7; D not certain. The specimen was blood. The chain's CDR3 is CASSLVLDKTSQARATYEQYF. The CDR3 nucleotides are TGTGCCAGCAGTTTGGTCCTCGACAAGACATCCCAGGCCCGAGCAACCTACGAGCAGTACTTC.